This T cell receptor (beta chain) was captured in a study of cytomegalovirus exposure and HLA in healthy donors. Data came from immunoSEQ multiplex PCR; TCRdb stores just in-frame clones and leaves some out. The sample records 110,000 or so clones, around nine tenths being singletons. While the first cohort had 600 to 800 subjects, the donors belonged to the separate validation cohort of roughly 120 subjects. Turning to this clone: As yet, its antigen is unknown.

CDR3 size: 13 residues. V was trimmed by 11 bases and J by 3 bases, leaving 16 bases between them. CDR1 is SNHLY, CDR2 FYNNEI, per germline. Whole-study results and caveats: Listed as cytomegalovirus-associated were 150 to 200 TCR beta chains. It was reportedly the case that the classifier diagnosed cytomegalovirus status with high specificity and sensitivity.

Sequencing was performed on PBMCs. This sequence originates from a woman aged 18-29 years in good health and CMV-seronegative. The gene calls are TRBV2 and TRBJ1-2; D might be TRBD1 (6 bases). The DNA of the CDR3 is TGTGCCCGCCAAGGGGGAACCGACTATGGCTACACCTTC. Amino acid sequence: CARQGGTDYGYTF.